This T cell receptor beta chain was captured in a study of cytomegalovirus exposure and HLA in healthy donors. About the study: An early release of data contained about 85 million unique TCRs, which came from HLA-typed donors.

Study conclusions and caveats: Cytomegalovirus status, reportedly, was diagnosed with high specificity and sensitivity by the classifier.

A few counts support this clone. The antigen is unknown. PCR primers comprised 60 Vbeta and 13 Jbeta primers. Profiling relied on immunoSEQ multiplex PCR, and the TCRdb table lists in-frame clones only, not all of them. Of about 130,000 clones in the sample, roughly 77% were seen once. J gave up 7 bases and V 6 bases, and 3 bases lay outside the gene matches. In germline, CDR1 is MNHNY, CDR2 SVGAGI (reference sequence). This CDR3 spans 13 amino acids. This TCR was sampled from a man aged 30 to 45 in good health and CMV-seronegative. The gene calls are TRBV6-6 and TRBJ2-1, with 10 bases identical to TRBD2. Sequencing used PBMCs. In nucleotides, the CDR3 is TGTGCCAGCAGCTTTAGCGGGGGGAATGAGCAGTTCTTC. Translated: CASSFSGGNEQFF.